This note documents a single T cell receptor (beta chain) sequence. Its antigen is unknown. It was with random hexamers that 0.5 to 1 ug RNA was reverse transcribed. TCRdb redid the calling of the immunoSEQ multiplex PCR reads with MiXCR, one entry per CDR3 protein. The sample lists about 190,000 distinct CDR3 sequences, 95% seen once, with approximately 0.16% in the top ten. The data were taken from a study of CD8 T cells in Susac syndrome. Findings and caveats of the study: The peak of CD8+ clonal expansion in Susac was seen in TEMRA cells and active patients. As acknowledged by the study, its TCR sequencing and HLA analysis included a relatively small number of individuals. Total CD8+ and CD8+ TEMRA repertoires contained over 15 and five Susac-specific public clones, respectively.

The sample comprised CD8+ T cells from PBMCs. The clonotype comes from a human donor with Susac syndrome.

The CDR3: CASSQEDSEQYF. For the CDR3, the DNA is TGTGCCAGCAGCCAAGAGGACAGCGAGCAGTACTTC. The genes are TRBV3-1 and TRBJ2-7; possible D gene TRBD1, 6 bases. The CDR3 sequence is 12 residues long. Germline-derived CDR1 and CDR2 are LGHDT and YNNKEL (reference sequence). Deletions cut 0 bases from V and 6 bases from J, with 6 bases between.